This TCR beta chain was observed in a study of vaccination and CD4 T cells after COVID-19. Trimming removed 3 bases from V and 3 bases from J; junction bases left unmatched: 1. Germline V gives CDR1 LNHDA, CDR2 SQIVND (reference sequence). CDR3 length: 13 residues. Sequencing of DNA taken from cultured CD4+ T cells relied on the Oncomine TCR Beta short-read assay. TCRdb itself ran the PCR reads through MiXCR, one entry per CDR3 protein. The sample yields 20,000 to 25,000 distinct CDR3 sequences, 45% to 65% seen once. Treatment meaning: approximately nine-day PBMC culture with coronavirus spike peptide pools or control peptides (ViraFEST assay). The dates of positive PCR tests extended from March through December 2020 and came before the US Alpha, Beta and Delta variants. As regards this clonotype: Its antigen remains unknown.

Material: CD4+ T cells from blood, cultured in vitro. The clonotype comes from a human donor who had recovered from COVID-19. The genes are TRBV19 and TRBJ1-1, with 7 bases aligning to TRBD1. CDR3 region: CASSIDRDTEAFF. CDR3 nucleotide sequence: TGTGCCAGTAGTATCGACAGGGACACTGAAGCTTTCTTT.